What follows is one T cell receptor beta chain and its context. These data belong to a study of blood T cell repertoires in COVID-19. Study in general: There were acute and convalescent COVID-19 samples, and they came from the United States, Italy and Spain.

Original analysis: Reference gene primer amplification yielded estimated nucleated cell counts. The table came from immunoSEQ multiplex PCR; TCRdb's copy has only in-frame clones and leaves some out. V and J calls and clone size are those listed in that table; D and trimming were worked out from the DNA. The sample holds 270,000 or so clones, under 95% seen once. The TCR was taken from a middle-aged woman with acute COVID-19. Specimen: PBMCs or T cells enriched from blood (not recorded which).

This CDR3 reads CASSTERQVGAPLHF. For the CDR3, the DNA is TGTGCCAGTAGTACCGAGCGACAGGTTGGGGCACCCCTCCACTTT. The chain links TRBV19 to TRBJ1-6, with D possibly matching TRBD1 (6 bases). V lost 4 bases to trimming and J lost 11 bases, with 18 bases between them. CDR3 length equals 15 residues. Germline assignment: CDR1 LNHDA and CDR2 SQIVND (reference sequence).